The entry below gives a single T cell receptor beta chain sequence along with its context. Its target is unknown. Libraries of TCR beta came from quantitative 5'-RACE with molecular barcodes. In TCRdb, the 5' RACE reads were re-called with MiXCR into one record per CDR3 protein. Seen here are about 360,000 distinct CDR3 sequences, 20% observed once, and the top ten hold under 15%. The entry originates in a study of CD8 T cells in ankylosing spondylitis. In germline, CDR1 is SNHLY, CDR2 FYNNEI. The CDR3 covers 17 residues. J was trimmed by 2 bases and V by 3 bases; bases with no gene match: 12. Study-wide findings and caveats: Within ankylosing spondylitis blood, a TCR beta motif made up of several highly homologous variants appeared to be characteristic. Previous work reported some of these motif variants in the synovial fluid and blood of reactive arthritis.

The sequencing sample was made of blood, either unsorted or a sorted T cell fraction (not recorded which). This chain joins TRBV2 and TRBJ2-7, with 8 nucleotides matching TRBD1. The clonotype originates from a male donor with ankylosing spondylitis or in good health (not recorded which). DNA of the CDR3: TGTGCCAGCAGTGACTGGGGAAAGACAGGGGCTACCTACGAGCAGTACTTC. Its protein product is CASSDWGKTGATYEQYF.